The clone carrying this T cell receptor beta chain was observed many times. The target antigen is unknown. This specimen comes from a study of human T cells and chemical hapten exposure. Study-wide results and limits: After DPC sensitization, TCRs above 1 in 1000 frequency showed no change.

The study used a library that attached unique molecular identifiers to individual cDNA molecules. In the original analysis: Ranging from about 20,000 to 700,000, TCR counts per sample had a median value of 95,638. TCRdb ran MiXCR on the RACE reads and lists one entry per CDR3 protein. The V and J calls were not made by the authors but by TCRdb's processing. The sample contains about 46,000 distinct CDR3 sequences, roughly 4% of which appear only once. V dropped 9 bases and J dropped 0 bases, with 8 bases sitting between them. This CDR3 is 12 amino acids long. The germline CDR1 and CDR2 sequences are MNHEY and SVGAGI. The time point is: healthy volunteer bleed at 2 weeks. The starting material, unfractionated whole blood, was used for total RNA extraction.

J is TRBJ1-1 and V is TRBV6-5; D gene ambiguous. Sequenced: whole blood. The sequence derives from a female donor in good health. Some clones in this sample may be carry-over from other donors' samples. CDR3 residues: CASREMNTEAFF. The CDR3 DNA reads TGTGCCAGTAGGGAGATGAACACTGAAGCTTTCTTT.